The 8 T cell receptor beta chains below come from one sample, sequenced in a study of blood T cell repertoires in COVID-19. Only in-frame clones appear in the TCRdb table, and some are missing; sequencing was by immunoSEQ multiplex PCR. The sample carries roughly 200,000 clones, roughly 91% recorded once. What was sequenced was PBMCs or T cells enriched from blood (not recorded which). These receptors were obtained from a woman in her 30s with acute COVID-19.

The chain is built from TRBV29-1 and TRBJ1-1; D uncertain. Germline-derived CDR1 and CDR2 are SQVTM and ANQGSEA. There are 12 residues in the CDR3. Trimming took off 4 bases at V and 1 base at J, with 7 bases between the two ends. The CDR3 DNA reads as TGCAGCGTTGGGTCCGGGAACACTGAAGCTTTCTTT. Amino acid sequence: CSVGSGNTEAFF.

V usage is TRBV6-5 and J usage is TRBJ2-1; TRBD2 matches at 8 bases. The germline V gene has CDR1 MNHEY and CDR2 SVGAGI. The ends lost 7 bases at V and 0 bases at J; junction bases unmatched: 5. This CDR3 has 15 residues. This CDR3 reads CASKGLAGSYNEQFF. CDR3 in DNA: TGTGCCAGCAAGGGGCTAGCGGGCTCCTACAATGAGCAGTTCTTC.

The V gene is TRBV9, the J gene TRBJ1-4, with D maybe TRBD1 (5 bases). This CDR3 comprises 15 residues. The ends were cut back, 4 bases at V and 4 bases at J, with 14 bases in the middle. From germline, CDR1 is SGDLS and CDR2 YYNGEE. The CDR3 coding sequence is TGTGCCAGCAGCATCTCAGGGTCGGGTAATGAAAAACTGTTTTTT. Translating gives CASSISGSGNEKLFF.

The rearrangement joins TRBV5-6 to TRBJ2-2; 10 bases match TRBD1. The CDR3 length is 15 residues. V trimming: 7 bases; J trimming: 3 bases; junction bases outside the gene matches: 6. Germline-derived CDR1 and CDR2 are SGHDT and YYEEEE. The CDR3 nucleotides read TGTGCCAGCGATTCGGGACAGGGGTACACCGGGGAGCTGTTTTTT. Translation: CASDSGQGYTGELFF. Full variable domain (rest looked up from reference TRBV5-6 and TRBJ2-2): DAGVTQSPTHLIKTRGQQVTLRCSPKSGHDTVSWYQQALGQGPQFIFQYYEEEERQRGNFPDRFSGHQFPNYSSELNVNALLLGDSALYLCASDSGQGYTGELFFGEGSRLTVL.

The chain couples TRBV7-9 to TRBJ1-2; 10 bases map to TRBD1. J gave up 8 bases and V 3 bases, and 3 bases lay outside the gene matches. CDR1 is SEHNR, CDR2 FQNEAQ, per germline (reference sequence). There are 13 residues in the CDR3. The CDR3 is CASSLGQGHGYTF. In DNA form, the CDR3 reads TGTGCCAGCAGCTTGGGACAGGGGCACGGCTACACCTTC.

V usage is TRBV10-3 and J usage is TRBJ1-1; 7 bases are shared with TRBD1. V lost 10 bases and J lost 7; bases outside the gene matches: 6. The CDR3 sequence is 11 residues long. From germline, CDR1 is ENHRY and CDR2 SYGVKD. CDR3 in DNA: TGTGCCACCCTCTCAGGGGGTGAAGCTTTCTTT. It is translated as CATLSGGEAFF.

J is TRBJ1-5 and V is TRBV18; 9 nucleotides line up with TRBD1. The CDR3 loop spans 15 amino acids. V shed 3 bases, J shed 7 bases, and the junction held 7 bases outside the gene matches. Germline lookup yields CDR1 KGHSH and CDR2 LQKENI. The CDR3 reads CASSPRTGAGQPQHF. CDR3 sequence (DNA): TGTGCCAGCTCACCGCGGACAGGGGCGGGGCAGCCCCAGCATTTT.

The rearrangement links TRBV24-1 to TRBJ1-2; unclear D gene. CDR3 length: 14 amino acids. Germline CDR1 and CDR2: KGHDR and SFDVKD. V was cut by 2 bases and J by 8 bases, with 14 bases left in between. The CDR3 protein is CATSDSRRVGGYTF. The CDR3 coding sequence is TGTGCCACCAGTGATTCAAGGAGGGTAGGCGGCTACACCTTC.